This TCR beta chain stems from a study of T cell changes during pregnancy in multiple sclerosis. Produced via immunoSEQ multiplex PCR; TCRdb's table is partial and in-frame only. The data contain 60,000 to 85,000 clones, more than 85% of them singletons. Trimming at V came to 4 bases and at J to 2 bases, leaving 10 bases not matched to a gene. Germline assignment: CDR1 KGHSH and CDR2 LQKENI. The CDR3 is 16 amino acids. This chain uses TRBV18 with TRBJ2-7; TRBD1 agrees at 8 bases. The TCR was taken from a female donor with multiple sclerosis, enrolled in a pregnancy study. Sequencing was performed on peripheral blood, taken in the second trimester of pregnancy. Here the CDR3 reads CASSLMDRVLTYEQYF. The CDR3 DNA sequence: TGTGCCAGCTCACTAATGGACAGGGTATTAACCTACGAGCAGTACTTC.